The clone carrying this T cell receptor beta chain was counted many times. The entry originates in a study of early T cells in non-severe SARS-CoV-2 infection. The protocol attached unique molecular identifiers to individual cDNA molecules. Via MiXCR, TCRdb re-called the 5' RACE reads, giving one row per CDR3 protein. The sample lists 55,000 or so distinct CDR3 sequences; 6% to 7% were seen once. The CDR3 runs to 15 residues. Germline V CDR1 and CDR2: DFQATT, SNEGSKA (reference sequence). The V end was cut by 2 bases, the J end by 4 bases, with 15 bases between. The chain recombines TRBV20-1 with TRBJ2-1, with D unresolved. What was sequenced was whole blood. The clonotype was recovered from an adult who was a healthcare worker with PCR-confirmed SARS-CoV-2 infection or an uninfected control (not recorded which). The chain's CDR3 is CSARLRGSRYNEQFF. CDR3 in DNA: TGCAGTGCTAGACTCCGCGGTTCAAGATACAATGAGCAGTTCTTC.